This paragraph covers one TCR beta chain sequence. Its matching antigen is unknown. 13 Jbeta primers and 60 Vbeta primers were used for the PCR. The protocol was immunoSEQ multiplex PCR, while the TCRdb copy is restricted to in-frame clones and leaves out a portion. The table lists approximately 100,000 clones, roughly 80% of them singletons. This entry belongs to a study of cytomegalovirus exposure and HLA in healthy donors. Study-level findings and limits: Later analysis identified several of the most significant clusters that appeared linked to common viral pathogens. Reportedly, fewer N-insertions than the approximately 680-donor mean appeared in an Asian-associated ancestry cluster in a later analysis.

The CDR3 has 15 residues. V shed 2 bases and J shed 0 bases, with 11 bases lying between them. Germline values: CDR1 SNHLY, CDR2 FYNNEI. The rearrangement links TRBV2 to TRBJ2-7; a weak D match, TRBD1 (6 bases). This clonotype originated in a man in his 60s in good health and CMV-seropositive. The source material was PBMCs. As DNA, the CDR3 is TGTGCCAGCAGTGAACTTTGGGGGCCCTCCTACGAGCAGTACTTC. This translates into CASSELWGPSYEQYF.